This T cell receptor (beta chain) was sequenced in a study of T-cell memory formation after mild COVID-19. Study outcomes and limitations: Day 15 to 85 contracting clones showed balanced CD4/CD8; day 15 to 37 expanders favored CD4+. The second-wave clones peaking on day 37 were not confirmed as SARS-CoV-2-specific.

TCR alpha and TCR beta cDNA libraries with sample barcodes and UMIs came from 5'RACE using constant-segment primers. TCRdb reprocessed the 5' RACE reads with MiXCR, giving one entry per CDR3 protein. The sample contains roughly 160,000 distinct CDR3 sequences, 9.5% to 13% of which appear only once. A remark on this clonotype: Its antigen remains unknown.

Deletions cut 3 bases from V and 4 bases from J, with 12 bases between. CDR3 size: 13 residues. Germline V gene sequence: CDR1 SQVTM, CDR2 ANQGSEA. This chain uses TRBV29-1 with TRBJ2-5; D might be TRBD1 or TRBD2, each matching 5 bases. The receptor was derived from a man younger than 30 who had mild COVID-19 (a few samples of this study predate the infection). Cell type and time point are not known. The sequenced sample was PBMCs or a T cell subset sorted from them (not recorded which). The CDR3 DNA is TGCAGCGTTGATCAGTCAGGGAGAGAGACCCAGTACTTC. Its protein product is CSVDQSGRETQYF.